Listed below are T cell receptor beta chains from one sample, sequenced in a study of T cells in Graves' hyperthyroidism and ophthalmopathy. From the multiplex PCR reads, TCRdb called clonotypes with MiXCR, one entry per CDR3 protein. The sample includes more than 500,000 distinct CDR3 sequences, around 16% of them seen just once. The sample was blood. These receptors originate from a woman younger than 45 with Graves' ophthalmopathy. Each CDR3 is given with its conserved first and last residue. Fields, in order: D gene, J gene, clone size, V gene, CDR3 DNA, CDR3 protein. D genes are given only for firm matches. Size is stated for part of the rows, as once, few or many counts, or as a class when the clone is expanded.

TRBD2,TRBJ2-2,many,TRBV9,TGTGCCAGCAGCATTCCCCAGGGACTAGCGAACACCGGGGAGCTGTTTTTT,CASSIPQGLANTGELFF
-,TRBJ1-4,-,TRBV4-3,TGCGCCAGCAGCCACGGGACCAACCCGGGAGGTGAAAAACTGTTTTTT,CASSHGTNPGGEKLFF
-,TRBJ2-7,many,TRBV29-1,TGCAGCGTATCATTCAGGAACGGCGAGCAGTACTTC,CSVSFRNGEQYF
TRBD2,TRBJ2-1,few,TRBV7-8,TGTGCCAGCAGCCCCGGACTAGCGGGAGGACTGTACAATGAGCAGTTCTTC,CASSPGLAGGLYNEQFF
-,TRBJ2-2,many,TRBV6-1,TGTGCCAGCAGTGAACGGATTCTCGGGGAGCTGTTTTTT,CASSERILGELFF
-,TRBJ2-5,many,TRBV18,TGTGCCAGCTCAAACCTCCAGGGGCGCGAACGGACCCAGTACTTC,CASSNLQGRERTQYF
-,TRBJ2-5,-,TRBV4-2,TGTGCCAGCAGCCAAGATCGGTGGAGGAAAGAGACCCAGTACTTC,CASSQDRWRKETQYF
-,TRBJ2-5,many,TRBV20-1,TGCAGTGCCCGCAGGGAGACCCAGTACTTC,CSARRETQYF
TRBD1,TRBJ1-6,few,TRBV5-1,TGCGCCAGCAGCGGAACGGGGACAGGGGCTTCGAACCCACCCCTCCACTTT,CASSGTGTGASNPPLHF
-,TRBJ2-1,few,TRBV24-1,TGTGCCACCAGTGGGGGCTTGGGTAGCTCCTACAATGAGCAGTTCTTC,CATSGGLGSSYNEQFF
-,TRBJ1-5,few,TRBV7-7,TGTGCCAGCAGCTCTCCGGGGGCGGTTAGCAATCAGCCCCAGCATTTT,CASSSPGAVSNQPQHF
TRBD2,TRBJ2-7,few,TRBV6-2/TRBV6-3,TGTGCCAGCATCAAAGCGACTAGCGTGTCCAACGAGCAGTACTTC,CASIKATSVSNEQYF
-,TRBJ1-3,-,TRBV27,TGTGCCAGCAGAGAAACGGCGGGAAACACCACATATTTT,CASRETAGNTTYF
-,TRBJ2-2,few,TRBV27,TGTGCCAGCAGTTTAGGTGTCCAAAACACCGGGGAGCTGTTTTTT,CASSLGVQNTGELFF
TRBD1,TRBJ1-2,few,TRBV24-1,TGTGCCACCAGTGATGGACAGGAACTGAGGCTCTATGGCTACACCTTC,CATSDGQELRLYGYTF
-,TRBJ2-7,-,TRBV4-3,TGCGCCAGCAGCCACGGGCTTCTTGTCTACGAGCAGTACTTC,CASSHGLLVYEQYF
-,TRBJ1-5,-,TRBV20-1,TGCAGTGCCCATACCGACAGCGGGCAGCCCCAGCATTTT,CSAHTDSGQPQHF
-,TRBJ2-2,many,TRBV3-1,TGTGCCAGCAGCCAAGATCCAGGGCCCGGGGAGCTGTTTTTT,CASSQDPGPGELFF
-,TRBJ2-3,many,TRBV20-1,TGCAGTGCTGTAACTAGCTTGAAGGACACAGATACGCAGTATTTT,CSAVTSLKDTDTQYF
-,TRBJ1-2,-,TRBV24-1,TGTGCCACCAGTGATTTTAGGACAGACTATGGCTACACCTTC,CATSDFRTDYGYTF